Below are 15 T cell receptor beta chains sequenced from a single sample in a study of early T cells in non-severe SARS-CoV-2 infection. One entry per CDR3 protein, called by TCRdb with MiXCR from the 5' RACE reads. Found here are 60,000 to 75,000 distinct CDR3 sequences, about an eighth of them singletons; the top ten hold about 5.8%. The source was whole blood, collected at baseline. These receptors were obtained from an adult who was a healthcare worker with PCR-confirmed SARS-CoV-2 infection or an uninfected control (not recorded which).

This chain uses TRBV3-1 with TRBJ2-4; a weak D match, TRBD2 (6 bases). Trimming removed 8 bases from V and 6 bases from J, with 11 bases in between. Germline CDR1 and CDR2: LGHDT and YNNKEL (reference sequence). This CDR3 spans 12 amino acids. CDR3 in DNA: TGTGCCAGCTCCCGGGGAGGAAACATTCAGTACTTC. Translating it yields CASSRGGNIQYF.

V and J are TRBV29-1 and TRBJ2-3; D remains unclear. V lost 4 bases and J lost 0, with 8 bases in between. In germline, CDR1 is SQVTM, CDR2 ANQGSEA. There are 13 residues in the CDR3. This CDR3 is CSVVRPSTDTQYF. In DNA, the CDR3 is TGCAGCGTTGTACGCCCTAGCACAGATACGCAGTATTTT.

Written as DNA, the CDR3 is TGTGCCAGTAGTCTAAACTTAGGCCCAGATACGCAGTATTTT. Protein product: CASSLNLGPDTQYF. The genes are TRBV19 and TRBJ2-3, with no clear D. The CDR3 sequence is 14 residues long. V lost 5 bases and J 4 bases, leaving 13 bases between the germline ends. Germline assignment: CDR1 LNHDA and CDR2 SQIVND (reference sequence).

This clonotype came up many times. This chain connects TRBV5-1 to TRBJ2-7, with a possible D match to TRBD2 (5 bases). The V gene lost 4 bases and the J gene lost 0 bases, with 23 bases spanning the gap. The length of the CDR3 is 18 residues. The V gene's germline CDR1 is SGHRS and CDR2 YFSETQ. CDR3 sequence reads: CASSRNSAWEPHSYEQYF. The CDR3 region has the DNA TGCGCCAGCAGCCGAAACAGCGCTTGGGAGCCCCACTCCTACGAGCAGTACTTC.

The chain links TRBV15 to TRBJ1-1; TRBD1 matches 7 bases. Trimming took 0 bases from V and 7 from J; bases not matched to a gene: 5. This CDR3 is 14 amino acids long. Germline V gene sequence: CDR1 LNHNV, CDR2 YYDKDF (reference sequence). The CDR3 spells CATSRDRGRGEAFF. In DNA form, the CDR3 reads TGTGCCACCAGCAGAGATAGGGGGCGCGGTGAAGCTTTCTTT.

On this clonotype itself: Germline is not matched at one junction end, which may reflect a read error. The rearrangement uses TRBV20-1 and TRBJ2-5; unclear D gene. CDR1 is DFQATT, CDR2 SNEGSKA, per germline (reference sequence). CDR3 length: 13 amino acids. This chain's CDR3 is CSAGDNLQETQYF. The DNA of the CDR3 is TGCAGTGCTGGAGACAATCTCCAAGAGACCCAGTACTTC.

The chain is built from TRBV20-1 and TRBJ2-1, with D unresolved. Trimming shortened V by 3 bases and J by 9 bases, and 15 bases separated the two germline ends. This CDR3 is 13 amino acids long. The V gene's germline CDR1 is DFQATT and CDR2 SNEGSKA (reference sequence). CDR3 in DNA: TGCAGTGCTAGTCTTGCCAGTTACGGTGAGCAGTTCTTC. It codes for CSASLASYGEQFF.

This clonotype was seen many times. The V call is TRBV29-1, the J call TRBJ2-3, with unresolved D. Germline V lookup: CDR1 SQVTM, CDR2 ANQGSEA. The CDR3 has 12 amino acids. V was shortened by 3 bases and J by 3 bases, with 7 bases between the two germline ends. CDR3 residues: CSVDFATDTQYF. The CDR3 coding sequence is TGCAGCGTTGATTTCGCTACAGATACGCAGTATTTT.

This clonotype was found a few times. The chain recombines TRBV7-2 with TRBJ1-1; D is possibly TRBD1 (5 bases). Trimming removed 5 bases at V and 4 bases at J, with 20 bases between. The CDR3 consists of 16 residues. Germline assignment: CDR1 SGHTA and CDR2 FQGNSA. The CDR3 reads CASSQVRGGGRTEAFF. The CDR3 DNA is TGTGCCAGCAGCCAAGTGCGTGGCGGGGGTCGCACTGAAGCTTTCTTT.

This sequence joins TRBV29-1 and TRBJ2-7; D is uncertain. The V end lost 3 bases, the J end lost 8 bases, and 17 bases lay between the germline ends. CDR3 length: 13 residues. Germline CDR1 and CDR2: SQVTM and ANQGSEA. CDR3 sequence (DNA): TGCAGCGTTGACGTGGGATTCCCTTTCCAGCAGTACTTC. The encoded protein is CSVDVGFPFQQYF.

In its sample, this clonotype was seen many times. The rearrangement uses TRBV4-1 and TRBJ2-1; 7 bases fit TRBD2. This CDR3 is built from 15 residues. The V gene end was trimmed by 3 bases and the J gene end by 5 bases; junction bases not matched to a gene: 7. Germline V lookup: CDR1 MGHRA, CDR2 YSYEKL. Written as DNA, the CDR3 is TGCGCCAGCAGCCAGGGCGAGACTAGCAACAATGAGCAGTTCTTC. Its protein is CASSQGETSNNEQFF.

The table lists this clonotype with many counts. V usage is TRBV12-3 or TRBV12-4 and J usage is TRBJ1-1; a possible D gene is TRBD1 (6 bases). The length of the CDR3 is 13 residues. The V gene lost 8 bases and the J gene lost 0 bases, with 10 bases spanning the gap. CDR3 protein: CASADRLNTEAFF. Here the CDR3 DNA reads TGTGCCAGCGCCGACAGGTTGAACACTGAAGCTTTCTTT.

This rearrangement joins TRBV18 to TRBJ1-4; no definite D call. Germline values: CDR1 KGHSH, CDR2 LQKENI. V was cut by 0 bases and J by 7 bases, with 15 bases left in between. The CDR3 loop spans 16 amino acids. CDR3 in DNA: TGTGCCAGCTCACCACCGGCCAGGAATGACGGTGAAAAACTGTTTTTT. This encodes CASSPPARNDGEKLFF.

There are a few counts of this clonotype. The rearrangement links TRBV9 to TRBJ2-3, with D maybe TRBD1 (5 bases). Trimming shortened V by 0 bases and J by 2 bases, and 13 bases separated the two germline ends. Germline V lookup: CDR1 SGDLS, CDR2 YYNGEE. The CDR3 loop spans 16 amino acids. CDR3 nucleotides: TGTGCCAGCAGCGTAGTAGGGCAGACAGACACAGATACGCAGTATTTT. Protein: CASSVVGQTDTDTQYF.

The CDR3 loop is CASSPQPSGGYNEQFF. For the CDR3, the DNA is TGCGCCAGCAGCCCGCAACCTAGCGGGGGTTACAATGAGCAGTTCTTC. J is TRBJ2-1 and V is TRBV5-1; 10 bases line up with TRBD2. Germline V gives CDR1 SGHRS, CDR2 YFSETQ. The CDR3 has 16 amino acids. Germline trimming cut 4 bases from V and 4 bases from J; bases unmatched to any gene: 8.